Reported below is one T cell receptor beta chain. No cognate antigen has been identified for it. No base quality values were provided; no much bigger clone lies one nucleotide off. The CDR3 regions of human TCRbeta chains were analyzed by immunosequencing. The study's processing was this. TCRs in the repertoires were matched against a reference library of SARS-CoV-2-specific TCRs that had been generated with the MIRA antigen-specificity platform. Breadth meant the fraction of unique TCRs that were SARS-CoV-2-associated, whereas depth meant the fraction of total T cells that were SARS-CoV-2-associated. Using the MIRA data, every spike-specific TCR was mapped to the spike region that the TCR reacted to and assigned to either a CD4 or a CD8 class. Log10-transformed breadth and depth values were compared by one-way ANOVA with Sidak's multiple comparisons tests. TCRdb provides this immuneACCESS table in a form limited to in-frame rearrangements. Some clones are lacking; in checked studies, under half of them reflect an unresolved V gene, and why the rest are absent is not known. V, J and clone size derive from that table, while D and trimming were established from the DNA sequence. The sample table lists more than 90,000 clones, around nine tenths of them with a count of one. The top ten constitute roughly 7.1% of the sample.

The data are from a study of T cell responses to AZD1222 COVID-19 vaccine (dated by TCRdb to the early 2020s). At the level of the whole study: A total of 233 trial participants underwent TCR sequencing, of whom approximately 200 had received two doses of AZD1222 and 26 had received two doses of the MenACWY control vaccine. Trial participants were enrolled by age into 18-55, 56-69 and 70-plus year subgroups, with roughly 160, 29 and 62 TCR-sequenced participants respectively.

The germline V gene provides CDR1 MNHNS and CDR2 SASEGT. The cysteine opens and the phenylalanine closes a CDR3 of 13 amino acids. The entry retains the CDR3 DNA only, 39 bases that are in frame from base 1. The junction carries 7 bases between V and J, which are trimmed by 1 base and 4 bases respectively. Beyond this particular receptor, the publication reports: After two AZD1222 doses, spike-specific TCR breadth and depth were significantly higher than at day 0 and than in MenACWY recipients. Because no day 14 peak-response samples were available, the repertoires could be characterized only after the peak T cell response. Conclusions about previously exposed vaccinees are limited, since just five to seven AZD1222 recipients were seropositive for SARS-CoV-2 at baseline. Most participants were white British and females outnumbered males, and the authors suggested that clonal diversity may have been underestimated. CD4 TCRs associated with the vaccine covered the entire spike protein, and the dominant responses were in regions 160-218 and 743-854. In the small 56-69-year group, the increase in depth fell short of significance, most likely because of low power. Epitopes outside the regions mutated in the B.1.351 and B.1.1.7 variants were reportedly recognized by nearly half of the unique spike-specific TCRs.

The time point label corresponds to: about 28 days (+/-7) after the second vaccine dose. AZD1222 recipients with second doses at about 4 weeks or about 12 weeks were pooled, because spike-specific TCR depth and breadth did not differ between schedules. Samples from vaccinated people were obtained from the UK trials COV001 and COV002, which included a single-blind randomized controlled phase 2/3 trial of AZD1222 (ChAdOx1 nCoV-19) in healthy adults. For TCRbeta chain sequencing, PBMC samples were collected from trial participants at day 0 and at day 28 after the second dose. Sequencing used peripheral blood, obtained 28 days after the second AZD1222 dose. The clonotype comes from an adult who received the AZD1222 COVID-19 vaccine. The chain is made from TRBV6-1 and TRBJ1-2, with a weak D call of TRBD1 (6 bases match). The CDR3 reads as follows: CASSEEGGYGYTF. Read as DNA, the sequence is TGTGCCAGCAGTGAAGAGGGGGGCTATGGCTACACCTTC.